This T cell receptor (beta chain) came from a study of human T cells and chemical hapten exposure. On the study more broadly: Alopecia universalis, totalis or areata was present in patients who were mostly female.

The time point denotes: pre-sensitization, week 0. As for treatment: therapeutic diphenylcyclopropenone sensitization with weekly scalp DPC. With V trimmed by 2 bases and J by 4 bases, 4 bases remained unmatched. The V gene's germline CDR1 is SQVTM and CDR2 ANQGSEA. This CDR3 region has 13 residues. TCRdb ran MiXCR on the RACE reads and lists one entry per CDR3 protein. The table shows around 200,000 distinct CDR3 sequences, with roughly 30% occurring only once. The clonotype was recovered from a woman between 25 and 40 years old with alopecia areata. Some clones in this sample may be carry-over from other donors' samples. Sequencing was performed on whole blood, taken in connection with sensitization to the hapten diphenylcyclopropenone (DPC). The chain recombines TRBV29-1 with TRBJ2-7, with 8 bases matching TRBD1. CDR3: CSVESNRGYEQYF. The DNA for the CDR3 is TGCAGCGTTGAATCAAACAGGGGGTACGAGCAGTACTTC.